The entry below gives a single T cell receptor (beta chain) sequence along with its context. Methods used by the authors: Using reference gene primer amplification, nucleated cell counts were estimated. TCRdb keeps only in-frame clones here, not all; method: immunoSEQ multiplex PCR. V and J calls and clone size are as listed in that table; D and trimming were resolved from the DNA. The data contain around 270,000 clones, about 80% of them singletons. Those enrolled in Seattle joined during active infection and were followed longitudinally afterward. CDR1 is SGDLS and CDR2 is YYNGEE in the germline V gene. The CDR3 loop spans 16 amino acids. V gave up 3 bases and J gave up 2 bases; unmatched junction bases: 6. This sample is part of a study of blood T cell repertoires in COVID-19. About the study: COVID-19 samples from acute and convalescent phases originated in the United States, Italy and Spain. Sample material is recorded as cDNA or gDNA derived from T cells, B-cell-depleted T cells, or PBMCs.

This TCR derives from a person aged 65 to 85 with COVID-19, enrolled during active disease. Sequencing was performed on peripheral blood. The chain couples TRBV9 to TRBJ1-3; 9 nucleotides agree with TRBD1. CDR3 amino acids: CASSATGGAPGNTIYF. The CDR3 nucleotides read TGTGCCAGCAGCGCTACAGGGGGCGCCCCTGGAAACACCATATATTTT. Full variable domain (rest looked up from reference TRBV9 and TRBJ1-3): DSGVTQTPKHLITATGQRVTLRCSPRSGDLSVYWYQQSLDQGLQFLIQYYNGEERAKGNILERFSAQQFPDLHSELNLSSLELGDSALYFCASSATGGAPGNTIYFGEGSWLTVV.